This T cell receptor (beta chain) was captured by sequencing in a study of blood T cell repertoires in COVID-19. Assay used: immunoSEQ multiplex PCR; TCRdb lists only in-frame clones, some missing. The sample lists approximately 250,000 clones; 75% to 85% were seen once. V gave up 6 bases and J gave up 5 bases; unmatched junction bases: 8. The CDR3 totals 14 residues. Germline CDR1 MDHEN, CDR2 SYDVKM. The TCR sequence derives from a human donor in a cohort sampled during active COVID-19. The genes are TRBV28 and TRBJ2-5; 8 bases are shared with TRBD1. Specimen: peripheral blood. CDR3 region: CASSSGTGAETQYF. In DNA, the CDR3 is TGTGCCAGCAGCTCCGGGACAGGCGCGGAGACCCAGTACTTC.